This TCR beta chain was captured by sequencing in a study of post-analysis software for immune sequencing data. Overall study: Relapsing-remitting, secondary progressive and progressive-relapsing courses of multiple sclerosis were included.

Study-level points and caveats: Controls showed significantly higher normalized Chao1 diversity than did multiple sclerosis patients. The study found TRBV5-6, TRBV5-1 and TRBV20-1 among 5 or 6 TRBV segments more frequent in patients than controls.

Libraries were made from TCR beta cDNA, and they carried unique molecular identifiers. Each batch of roughly 1 to 11 million T cells produced hundreds of thousands of cDNA molecules. TCRdb used MiXCR to reprocess the PCR reads, holding one entry per CDR3 protein. The sample has roughly 800,000 distinct CDR3 sequences; 53% are singletons. With respect to this clonotype: No antigen is known for it.

Per germline, CDR1 KGHSH and CDR2 LQKENI. The V and J ends lost 3 bases and 6 bases respectively, with 12 bases between them. The CDR3 consists of 14 residues. The chain links TRBV18 to TRBJ2-1; possibly TRBD1 for D (5 bases). Sequenced sample: blood. The clonotype was recovered from a girl aged 5 to 17 with multiple sclerosis. CDR3 region: CASSPKTDPNEQFF. The DNA of the CDR3 is TGTGCCAGCTCACCTAAGACAGATCCCAATGAGCAGTTCTTC.